These 30 T cell receptor beta chains were all obtained from the same sample, sequenced in a study of post-analysis software for immune sequencing data. Study observations and caveats: Patients used five TRBV segments, including TRBV5-6, TRBV5-1 and TRBV20-1, more often than controls.

Researchers reported that TCR beta cDNA libraries carried unique molecular identifiers. TCRdb re-called the PCR reads through MiXCR, storing one row per CDR3 protein. The table shows 650,000 to 850,000 distinct CDR3 sequences, with roughly 50% occurring only once. No antigen has been identified for these receptors. Sequenced: blood. All receptors come from a girl aged 5 to 17 with multiple sclerosis.

This rearrangement joins TRBV4-2 to TRBJ2-4; 7 nucleotides align to TRBD2. The trim removed 5 bases at V and 8 bases at J, leaving 9 bases unmatched. CDR1 LGHNA and CDR2 YNFKEQ come from the germline V gene. The CDR3 contains 14 residues. The CDR3 is CASSVPGAGHIQYF. The CDR3 nucleotides read TGTGCCAGCAGCGTCCCGGGAGCGGGGCACATTCAGTACTTC.

The V gene is TRBV29-1, the J gene TRBJ2-5; 13 bases are a match to TRBD2. The germline V gene encodes CDR1 SQVTM and CDR2 ANQGSEA. Trimming removed 6 bases from V and 2 bases from J; junction bases left unmatched: 9. The CDR3 has 16 amino acids. The CDR3 DNA reads as TGCAGCGTCCGTAAATTACTAGCGGGAGGGCAAGAGACCCAGTACTTC. This sequence encodes CSVRKLLAGGQETQYF.

The chain joins TRBV5-1 to TRBJ2-2; a weak D match, TRBD1 (6 bases). Trimming pared 3 bases from V and 4 bases from J, leaving 16 bases between. Per germline, CDR1 SGHRS and CDR2 YFSETQ. The CDR3 runs 16 residues. DNA of the CDR3: TGCGCCAGCAGCTCTCCGTCAGGGGTCGGCACCGGGGAGCTGTTTTTT. Protein sequence: CASSSPSGVGTGELFF. Combining the CDR3 with reference TRBV5-1 and TRBJ2-2 gives the whole variable domain KAGVTQTPRYLIKTRGQQVTLSCSPISGHRSVSWYQQTPGQGLQFLFEYFSETQRNKGNFPGRFSGRQFSNSRSEMNVSTLELGDSALYLCASSSPSGVGTGELFFGEGSRLTVL.

This clonotype has more than one count but fewer than ten. One base away lies a much larger clone, so this may be a sequencing read error. J is TRBJ2-1 and V is TRBV24-1; the match to TRBD2 covers 11 bases. CDR3 length: 15 amino acids. The germline V gene encodes CDR1 KGHDR and CDR2 SFDVKD. V lost 6 bases, J lost 3 bases, and 3 bases stayed unmatched. CDR3 bases: TGTGCCACCAGTCTCGGGACTAGCGGCTACAATGAGCAGTTCTTC. Translating gives CATSLGTSGYNEQFF.

J is TRBJ1-2 and V is TRBV21-1; the D call in the table, TRBD1, was not verified against the DNA. TRBV21-1 is noted as a pseudogene. The CDR3 runs 14 residues. The CDR3 bases are TGTGCCAGCAGCAAAGTCAGGGGGGACTATGGCTACACCTTC. It codes for CASSKVRGDYGYTF.

The chain links TRBV7-8 to TRBJ1-1; TRBD1 is a possible D gene (6 bases). Germline V gene lookup returns CDR1 SGHVS and CDR2 FQNEAQ. This CDR3 is built from 15 residues. Trimming removed 3 bases at V and 5 bases at J, with 16 bases between. The CDR3 sequence: CASSLTTGMGTEAFF. The CDR3 DNA reads TGTGCCAGCAGCTTGACCACAGGGATGGGGACTGAAGCTTTCTTT.

The chain joins TRBV5-1 to TRBJ1-6; the match to TRBD1 covers 7 bases. This CDR3 region has 16 residues. Germline CDR1 is SGHRS and CDR2 is YFSETQ. J was trimmed by 4 bases and V by 4 bases; bases with no gene match: 8. DNA of the CDR3: TGCGCCAGCAGCCCGTGGGGGACAGTGTATAATTCACCCCTCCACTTT. This codes for CASSPWGTVYNSPLHF.

This clonotype was observed many times. The CDR3 loop reads CSVGGGETQYF. CDR3 DNA sequence: TGCAGCGTTGGGGGCGGAGAGACCCAGTACTTC. This chain connects TRBV29-1 to TRBJ2-5; TRBD1 might be the D (5 bases). Trimming pared 4 bases from V and 4 bases from J, leaving 7 bases between. This CDR3 has 11 amino acids. Looked up from germline, CDR1 is SQVTM and CDR2 is ANQGSEA.

The CDR3 is CAISDPGQGGNIQYF. In DNA, the CDR3 is TGTGCCATCAGTGATCCTGGACAGGGTGGGAACATTCAGTACTTC. This chain uses TRBV10-3 with TRBJ2-4, with 8 bases fitting TRBD1. V trimming: 3 bases; J trimming: 7 bases; junction bases outside the gene matches: 8. Germline V gives CDR1 ENHRY, CDR2 SYGVKD. This CDR3 has 15 amino acids.

V gene TRBV29-1 combines with J gene TRBJ2-7, with 11 bases identical to TRBD1. This CDR3 is built from 13 residues. J gave up 9 bases and V 4 bases, and 8 bases lay outside the gene matches. Germline V gene lookup returns CDR1 SQVTM and CDR2 ANQGSEA. The CDR3 loop is CSVGRDRGNGQYF. DNA of the CDR3: TGCAGCGTTGGCCGGGACAGGGGGAATGGGCAGTACTTC.

CDR3 coding DNA: TGTGCCATCAGTGAAAGGATCGAGCAGTACTTC. Translated, it gives CAISERIEQYF. J is TRBJ2-4 and V is TRBV10-3; no firm D call. The J call may not be correct, given that the DNA end is closer to TRBJ2-7. The germline V gene encodes CDR1 ENHRY and CDR2 SYGVKD. The CDR3 has 11 amino acids.

The chain joins TRBV20-1 to TRBJ2-5; 11 nucleotides agree with TRBD1. In germline, CDR1 is DFQATT, CDR2 SNEGSKA (reference sequence). This CDR3 has 14 amino acids. Germline trimming cut 3 bases from V and 11 bases from J; bases unmatched to any gene: 11. CDR3 DNA: TGCAGTGCTAGGCCGGGACAGGGGGTAAATGAGCAGTACTTC. This sequence encodes CSARPGQGVNEQYF.

The chain carries TRBV29-1 and TRBJ2-5, with D unresolved. Trimming shortened V by 3 bases and J by 5 bases, and 19 bases separated the two germline ends. The CDR3 consists of 15 residues. From germline, CDR1 is SQVTM and CDR2 ANQGSEA. Here the CDR3 DNA reads TGCAGCGTTGATCAGGCATCGCTAGTAGGGGAGACCCAGTACTTC. It encodes CSVDQASLVGETQYF.

This clonotype was seen more than once but under ten times. The J gene is TRBJ2-3, the V gene TRBV7-9; no reliable D call. Trimming pared 3 bases from V and 8 bases from J, leaving 15 bases between. Germline loops: CDR1 SEHNR, CDR2 FQNEAQ (reference sequence). This CDR3 spans 14 amino acids. The CDR3 protein is CASSLRTSVGTQYF. Here the CDR3 DNA reads TGTGCCAGCAGCTTGCGGACGTCGGTGGGTACGCAGTATTTT. Variable domain in full (rest from reference TRBV7-9 and TRBJ2-3): DTGVSQNPRHKITKRGQNVTFRCDPISEHNRLYWYRQTLGQGPEFLTYFQNEAQLEKSRLLSDRFSAERPKGSFSTLEIQRTEQGDSAMYLCASSLRTSVGTQYFGPGTRLTVL.

Details on this clonotype: One base away lies a much larger clone, so this may be a sequencing read error. The V call is TRBV10-2, the J call TRBJ2-5; unclear D gene. The CDR3 length is 13 residues. Germline V CDR1 and CDR2: WSHSY, SAAADI. The V end was cut by 4 bases, the J end by 4 bases, with 10 bases between. The CDR3 loop is CASSVTWRETQYF. In nucleotides, the CDR3 is TGCGCCAGCAGTGTTACATGGCGAGAGACCCAGTACTTC.

This clonotype showed up just a few times. This chain connects TRBV7-3 to TRBJ2-1, with TRBD2 identical over 9 bases. V lost 1 base and J lost 0; bases outside the gene matches: 13. The CDR3 loop spans 20 amino acids. Germline loops: CDR1 SGHTA, CDR2 FQGTGA. For the CDR3, the DNA is TGTGCCAGCAGCTTAATCTCCCGTGTTAGCGGGAGTCCCTCCTACAATGAGCAGTTCTTC. This codes for CASSLISRVSGSPSYNEQFF.

This clonotype was counted only a few times. The rearrangement uses TRBV20-1 and TRBJ2-7, with 8 bases matching TRBD2. The CDR3 has 14 residues. The germline V gene encodes CDR1 DFQATT and CDR2 SNEGSKA (reference sequence). V trimming: 6 bases; J trimming: 0 bases; junction bases outside the gene matches: 7. The CDR3: CSASRLAHSYEQYF. The CDR3 DNA follows: TGCAGTGCCTCCAGACTAGCGCACTCCTACGAGCAGTACTTC.

The V call is TRBV5-1, the J call TRBJ2-5, with D perhaps matching TRBD1 or TRBD2 (6 bases each). The CDR3 is 17 residues long. Germline assignment: CDR1 SGHRS and CDR2 YFSETQ. Trimming pared 0 bases from V and 1 base from J, leaving 16 bases between. CDR3 in amino acids: CASSLVGGGTGQETQYF. The CDR3 coding sequence is TGCGCCAGCAGCTTGGTTGGAGGGGGGACGGGCCAAGAGACCCAGTACTTC.

The chain recombines TRBV5-1 with TRBJ1-1, with TRBD1 identical over 9 bases. The V segment lost 0 bases and the J segment 5 bases; nucleotides outside the gene matches: 5. The CDR3 has 15 residues. CDR1 is SGHRS and CDR2 is YFSETQ in the germline V gene. The CDR3 nucleotides read TGCGCCAGCAGCTTGGGACAGGGGGGGCAAACTGAAGCTTTCTTT. Its protein product is CASSLGQGGQTEAFF.

As DNA, the CDR3 is TGTGCCAGCAGCCCCGGGACTAGCGGGATTATTCAAGAGACCCAGTACTTC. This sequence encodes CASSPGTSGIIQETQYF. The V and J genes are TRBV7-3 and TRBJ2-5; 13 bases are shared with TRBD2. This CDR3 has 17 residues. Germline loops: CDR1 SGHTA, CDR2 FQGTGA. V lost 5 bases to trimming and J lost 2 bases; unmatched junction nucleotides: 8.

This clonotype was detected only a few times. The chain uses TRBV7-2 and TRBJ2-5, with 8 bases matching TRBD2. Germline V gene lookup returns CDR1 SGHTA and CDR2 FQGNSA. The CDR3 spans 15 residues. Trimming removed 5 bases from V and 6 bases from J; junction bases left unmatched: 11. For the CDR3, the DNA is TGTGCCAGCAGCCGCACTAGCGGCTCCTTTCAGACCCAGTACTTC. Amino acid sequence: CASSRTSGSFQTQYF.

This rearrangement joins TRBV6-5 to TRBJ2-3; TRBD2 agrees at 13 bases. Looked up from germline, CDR1 is MNHEY and CDR2 is SVGAGI. The CDR3 is 16 residues long. The trim removed 4 bases at V and 5 bases at J, leaving 6 bases unmatched. The CDR3 loop reads CASSWTSGSGVDTQYF. The CDR3 DNA reads as TGTGCCAGCAGTTGGACTAGCGGGAGTGGGGTAGATACGCAGTATTTT.

This sequence joins TRBV9 and TRBJ2-2, with D tentatively TRBD1 (6 bases). In germline, CDR1 is SGDLS, CDR2 YYNGEE. The V and J ends lost 6 bases and 0 bases respectively, with 15 bases between them. This CDR3 has 16 amino acids. For the CDR3, the DNA is TGTGCCAGCACCGCGTTCAGGGGCGCGAACACCGGGGAGCTGTTTTTT. This gives the protein CASTAFRGANTGELFF. The whole variable domain, remainder taken from reference TRBV9 and TRBJ2-2, is DSGVTQTPKHLITATGQRVTLRCSPRSGDLSVYWYQQSLDQGLQFLIQYYNGEERAKGNILERFSAQQFPDLHSELNLSSLELGDSALYFCASTAFRGANTGELFFGEGSRLTVL.

V and J are TRBV7-2 and TRBJ2-7; no reliable D call. Matching the DNA end better, TRBJ2-1 makes the J call doubtful. CDR3 length: 13 amino acids. Germline CDR1 reads SGHTA; CDR2 reads FQGNSA. CDR3 DNA: TGTGCCAGCAGCTCAATGGGTGGGAATGAGCAGTTCTTC. Translation gives CASSSMGGNEQFF.

This clonotype was picked up a small number of times. CDR3 protein: CASSLAARQGAVGYTF. The CDR3 region has the DNA TGCGCCAGCAGCTTGGCCGCGAGACAGGGGGCGGTTGGCTACACCTTC. The chain links TRBV5-1 to TRBJ1-2, with 10 bases aligning to TRBD1. The junction had 9 bases not matched to a gene; V was cut back by 0 bases and J by 7 bases. The germline CDR1 and CDR2 sequences are SGHRS and YFSETQ. This CDR3 region has 16 residues.

The chain carries TRBV29-1 and TRBJ2-7; D remains ambiguous. V lost 3 bases and J 0 bases, leaving 9 bases between the germline ends. This CDR3 has 13 amino acids. Germline lookup yields CDR1 SQVTM and CDR2 ANQGSEA. The CDR3 loop is CSVESGSSYEQYF. CDR3 bases: TGCAGCGTTGAGTCTGGAAGCTCCTACGAGCAGTACTTC.

This chain connects TRBV12-3 or TRBV12-4 to TRBJ1-5; the D is unclear. This CDR3 spans 12 amino acids. Trimming cost V 3 bases and J 4 bases, with 4 bases left between them. DNA for the CDR3: TGTGCCAGCAGTTTCCGGAATCAGCCCCAGCATTTT. Translation gives CASSFRNQPQHF.

This clonotype was found a few times. This sequence joins TRBV20-1 and TRBJ1-4; 8 nucleotides line up with TRBD1. J gave up 7 bases and V 3 bases, and 4 bases lay outside the gene matches. Germline values: CDR1 DFQATT, CDR2 SNEGSKA (reference sequence). The CDR3 covers 13 residues. The chain's CDR3 is CSASGQGGEKLFF. CDR3 nucleotides: TGCAGTGCTAGTGGACAGGGTGGTGAAAAACTGTTTTTT.

V gene TRBV18 combines with J gene TRBJ2-6, with TRBD1 as a possible D gene (6 bases). CDR3 length: 20 amino acids. Trimming removed 1 base at V and 0 bases at J, with 19 bases between. Germline lookup yields CDR1 KGHSH and CDR2 LQKENI. CDR3 DNA sequence: TGTGCCAGCTCACCACGGAGTCAGGGGAAGGGATTCTCTGGGGCCAACGTCCTGACTTTC. Translated: CASSPRSQGKGFSGANVLTF.

The genes are TRBV20-1 and TRBJ2-3; tentatively, D is TRBD1 or TRBD2 (5 bases each). V was clipped by 0 bases and J by 14 bases, with 18 bases between them. Germline CDR1 reads DFQATT; CDR2 reads SNEGSKA (reference sequence). The CDR3 is 13 amino acids. The CDR3 sequence: CSARDRGATPGYF. The CDR3 nucleotides read TGCAGTGCTAGAGATCGAGGGGCGACTCCGGGGTATTTT.